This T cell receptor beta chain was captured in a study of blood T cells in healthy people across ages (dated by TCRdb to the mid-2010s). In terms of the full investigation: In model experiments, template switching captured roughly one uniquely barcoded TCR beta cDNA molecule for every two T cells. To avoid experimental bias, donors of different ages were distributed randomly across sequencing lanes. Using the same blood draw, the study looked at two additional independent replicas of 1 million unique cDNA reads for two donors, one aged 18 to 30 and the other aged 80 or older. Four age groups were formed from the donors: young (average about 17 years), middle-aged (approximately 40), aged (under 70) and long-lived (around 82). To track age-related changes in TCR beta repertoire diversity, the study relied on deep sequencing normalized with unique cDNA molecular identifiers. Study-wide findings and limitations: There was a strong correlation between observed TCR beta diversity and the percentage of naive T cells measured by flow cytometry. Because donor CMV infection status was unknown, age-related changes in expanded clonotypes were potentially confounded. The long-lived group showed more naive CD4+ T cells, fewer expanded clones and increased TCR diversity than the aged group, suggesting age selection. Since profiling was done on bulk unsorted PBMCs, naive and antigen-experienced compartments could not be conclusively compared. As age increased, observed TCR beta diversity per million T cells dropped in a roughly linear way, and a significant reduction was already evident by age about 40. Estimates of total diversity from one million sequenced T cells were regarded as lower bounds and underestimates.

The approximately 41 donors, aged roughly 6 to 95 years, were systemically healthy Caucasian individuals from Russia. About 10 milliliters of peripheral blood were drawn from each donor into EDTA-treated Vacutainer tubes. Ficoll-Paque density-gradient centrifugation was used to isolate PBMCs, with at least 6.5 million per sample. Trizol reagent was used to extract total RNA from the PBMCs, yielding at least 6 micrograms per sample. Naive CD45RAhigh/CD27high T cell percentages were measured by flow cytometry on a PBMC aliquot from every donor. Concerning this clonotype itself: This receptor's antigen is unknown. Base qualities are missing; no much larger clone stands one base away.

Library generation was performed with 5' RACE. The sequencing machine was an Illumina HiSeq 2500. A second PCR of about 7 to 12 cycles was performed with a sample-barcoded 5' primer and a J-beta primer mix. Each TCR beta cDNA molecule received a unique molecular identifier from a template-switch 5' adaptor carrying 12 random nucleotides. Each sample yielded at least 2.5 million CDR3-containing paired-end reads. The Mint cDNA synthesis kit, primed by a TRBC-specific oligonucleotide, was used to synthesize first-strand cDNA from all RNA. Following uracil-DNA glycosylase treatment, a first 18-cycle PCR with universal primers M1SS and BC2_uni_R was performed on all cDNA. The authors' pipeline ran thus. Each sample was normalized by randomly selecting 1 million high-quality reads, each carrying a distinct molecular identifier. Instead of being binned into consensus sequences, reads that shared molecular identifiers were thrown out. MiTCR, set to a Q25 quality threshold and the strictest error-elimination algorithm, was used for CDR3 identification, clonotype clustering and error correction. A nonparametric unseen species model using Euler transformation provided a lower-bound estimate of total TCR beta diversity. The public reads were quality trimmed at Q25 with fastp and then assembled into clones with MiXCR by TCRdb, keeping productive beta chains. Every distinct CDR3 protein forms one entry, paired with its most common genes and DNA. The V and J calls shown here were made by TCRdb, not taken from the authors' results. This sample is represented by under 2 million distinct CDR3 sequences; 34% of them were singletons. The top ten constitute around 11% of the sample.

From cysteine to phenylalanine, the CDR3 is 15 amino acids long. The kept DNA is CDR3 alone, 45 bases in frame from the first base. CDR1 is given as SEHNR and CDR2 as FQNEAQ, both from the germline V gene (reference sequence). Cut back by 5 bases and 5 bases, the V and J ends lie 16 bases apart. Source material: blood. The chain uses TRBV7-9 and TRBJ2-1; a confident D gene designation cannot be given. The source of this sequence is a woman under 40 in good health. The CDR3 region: CASSVGWQTHNEQFF. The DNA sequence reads TGTGCCAGCAGCGTAGGATGGCAGACCCACAATGAGCAGTTCTTC.